The text below deals with one T cell receptor beta chain. What this receptor recognizes is not known. Base qualities were left out, and no much larger clone turns up one base away. The CDR3 has 17 amino acids, counting the end cysteine and phenylalanine. Only the CDR3 region is kept as DNA, spanning 51 bases read in frame from base 1. Trimming at the junction amounts to 2 bases on V and 11 bases on J, and the germline ends lie 25 bases apart. Taken from the germline V gene, the CDR1 and CDR2 loops are MNHNS and SASEGT. These data are taken from a study of tumor-infiltrating lymphocytes in primary liver carcinoma (dated by TCRdb to 2016 to 2017). Regarding the complete study: The five patients, three men and two women aged 30 to 69 years, had hepatocellular carcinoma (four) or combined HCC and intrahepatic cholangiocarcinoma (one). The tumors of the five patients were staged as T1-T3 N0M0, with maximum diameters ranging from 4.2 to 10 cm. Agilent mRNA microarray profiling was performed on the roughly 24 tumor region samples to relate TCRbeta repertoire diversity to the local molecular phenotype. Roughly 3.65 to 8 million productive TCRbeta reads were obtained per sample, and no significant difference in read depth was found between tissue types. For each liver tumor, the study sampled five regions along with adjacent normal tissue and blood, and applied TCRbeta repertoire sequencing, expression microarrays and whole-exome sequencing. A total of roughly 35 specimens from 5 patients, comprising around 25 tumor regions, 5 adjacent noncancerous liver tissues and 5 peripheral blood samples, were covered by TCRbeta repertoire sequencing. Repertoires from technical replicates were highly reproducible, with mean shared-clone rates about 0.9 and correlation coefficients above 0.95.

Using a constant-region primer and ProtoScript II reverse transcriptase, TCRbeta-specific cDNA was reverse-transcribed from around 500 ng total RNA. Three nested multiplex PCR rounds, following a slightly modified ARM-PCR procedure, were used to build the TCRbeta libraries. Each of the first two PCR rounds ran for about 10 cycles using multiplex TRBV1-TRBV30 forward primers together with a Cbeta reverse primer. Sample barcodes and Illumina adapters were added in a final 25-cycle PCR with Deep VentR polymerase. Before sequencing, amplicons of 200-500 bp were gel-purified using a QIAquick gel extraction kit. An Illumina HiSeq 2500 was used to sequence the TCRbeta amplicons with 250-bp paired-end reads. In the paper's pipeline: To recover full CDR3 sequences, reads were quality-trimmed using Trimmomatic v0.33 and paired reads were then merged using FLASH v1.2.11. MiGEC v1.2.1b assigned V, D and J germline segments to the rearranged TCRbeta sequences. VDJtools v1.0.0 computed clonotype statistics and Shannon-Wiener diversity indices. Except for diversity analysis, only the 250 most abundant clonotypes of each sample were used in subsequent analyses to reduce sampling bias. Through fastp at Q25 and MiXCR, TCRdb rebuilt clones from the public reads, retaining in-frame beta chains. Every entry covers one CDR3 protein and lists the most common genes and DNA from its rows. These V and J calls rely on TCRdb rather than the paper's analysis. This sample is represented by fewer than 75,000 distinct CDR3 sequences; 65% to 80% of them were singletons. The top ten clonotypes cover about 56% of the sample.

Without any cell sorting, total RNA and DNA were co-extracted from 20-30 mg of bulk tissue using the AllPrep DNA/RNA mini kit. Surgical resection was performed in China between late 2015 and early 2016 on 5 or 6 patients with histopathologically diagnosed primary liver carcinoma. At the time of sampling, the patients were treatment-naive and had chronic HBV infection. Each tumor was sampled at five spatially separated regions: the tumor centre plus the superior, inferior, left-lateral and right-lateral poles. Histological examination found more than 75% viable tumor cells in every tumor sample. Pieces of fresh tumor and adjacent tissue were cut in half, with one half kept in RNAlater at -80 degrees C and the other half sent for histology. The paper as a whole reports these results and caveats: The top 250 clones made up a significantly larger repertoire fraction in tumors than in blood (p = 0.039). Only five patients were included in the study, and the authors note that the findings should be validated in a larger study. Pairs of tumor regions showed greater repertoire overlap (mean approximately 35%) than tumor-adjacent pairs (roughly 17%) or tumor-blood pairs (roughly 15%), which is consistent with antigen-driven expansion. Only the TCR beta chain was sequenced, which likely underestimates true repertoire diversity because unpaired alpha chains were not captured. Because the samples were bulk and unsorted, CD4+ and CD8+ T cell repertoires could not be compared. Only roughly 7-24% of top clones appeared in all five regions of a tumor, which suggests that tumor-infiltrating T cells are spatially heterogeneous.

The receptor was derived from a man aged 35-49 years with primary liver carcinoma and hepatitis B virus infection. Sequenced: liver tumor tissue from sampling region 2. Read against the paper, the sample's cell subset or site label means: tumor region T2, inferior pole. The receptor chain draws on TRBV6-1 and TRBJ1-5, with the D gene call left open. The DNA reads TGTGCCAGCAGTGAAACCCAACAAGGAACAGTCAATCACTCCCAGCATTTT. Its product reads: CASSETQQGTVNHSQHF.